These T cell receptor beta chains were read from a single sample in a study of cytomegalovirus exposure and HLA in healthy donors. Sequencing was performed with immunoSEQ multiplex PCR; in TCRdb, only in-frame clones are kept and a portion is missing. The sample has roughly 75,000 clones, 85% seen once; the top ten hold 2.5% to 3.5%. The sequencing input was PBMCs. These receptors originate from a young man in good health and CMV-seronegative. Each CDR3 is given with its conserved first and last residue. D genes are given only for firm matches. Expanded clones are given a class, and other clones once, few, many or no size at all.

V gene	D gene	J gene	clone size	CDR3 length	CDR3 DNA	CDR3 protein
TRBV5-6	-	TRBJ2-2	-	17	TGTGCCAGCAGCTTGGCCCTCACAGGGTTAAACACCGGGGAGCTGTTTTTT	CASSLALTGLNTGELFF
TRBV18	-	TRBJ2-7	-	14	TGTGCCAGCTCACCAGCCGGGGACACCTACGAGCAGTACTTC	CASSPAGDTYEQYF
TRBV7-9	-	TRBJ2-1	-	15	TGTGCCAGCAGCTTTGGGCAGGGATTTAACAATGAGCAGTTCTTC	CASSFGQGFNNEQFF
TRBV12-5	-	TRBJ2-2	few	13	TGTGCTAGTGGTTTGGTCTACACCGGGGAGCTGTTTTTT	CASGLVYTGELFF
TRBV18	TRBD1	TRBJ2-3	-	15	TGTGCCAGCTCACTGCGGCCAGGGGGCGTAGATACGCAGTATTTT	CASSLRPGGVDTQYF
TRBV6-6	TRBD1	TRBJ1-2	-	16	TGTGCCAGCAGCCGCCGGGACAGGAAAACTAACTATGGCTACACCTTC	CASSRRDRKTNYGYTF
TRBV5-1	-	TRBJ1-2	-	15	TGCGCCAGCAGCCCGGGTGGGAGTGCTAACTATGGCTACACCTTC	CASSPGGSANYGYTF
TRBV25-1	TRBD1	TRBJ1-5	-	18	TGTGCCAGCAGTGATCATCCTTCCGGGACAGGCTGGAATCAGCCCCAGCATTTT	CASSDHPSGTGWNQPQHF
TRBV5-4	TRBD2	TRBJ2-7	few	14	TGTGCCAGCAGGAGAGCGGGGGGCGCCTACGAGCAGTACTTC	CASRRAGGAYEQYF
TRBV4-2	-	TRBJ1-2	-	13	TGTGCCAGCAGCTATGGGGCCGACTATGGCTACACCTTC	CASSYGADYGYTF
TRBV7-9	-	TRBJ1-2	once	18	TGTGCCAGCAGCTTACGGTTCCCAGAAGGAAGGCAGGCCTATGGCTACACCTTC	CASSLRFPEGRQAYGYTF
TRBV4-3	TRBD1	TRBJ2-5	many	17	TGCGCCAGCAGCCAAGAGGTCCCGGGACAGGGGGCCGAGACCCAGTACTTC	CASSQEVPGQGAETQYF
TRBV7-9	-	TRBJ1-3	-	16	TGTGCCAGCAGCCCCGGGACAACTGACTCTGGAAACACCATATATTTT	CASSPGTTDSGNTIYF
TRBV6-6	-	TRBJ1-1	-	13	TGTGCCAGCAGTTACTCGGCCGGACACGAAGCTTTCTTT	CASSYSAGHEAFF
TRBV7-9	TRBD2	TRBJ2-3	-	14	TGTGCCACCGACGGGCGGGAGTACTCAGATACGCAGTATTTT	CATDGREYSDTQYF
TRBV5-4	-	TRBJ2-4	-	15	TGTGCCAGCAGGTCGACACAGCATCCAGGGGACATTCAGTACTTC	CASRSTQHPGDIQYF
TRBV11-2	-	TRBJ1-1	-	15	TGTGCCAGCAGCCCCTTTGGAGGGACGAACACTGAAGCTTTCTTT	CASSPFGGTNTEAFF
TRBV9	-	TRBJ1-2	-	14	TGTGCCAGCAGCGAGGGTGGGAGTAACTATGGCTACACCTTC	CASSEGGSNYGYTF
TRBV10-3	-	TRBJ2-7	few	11	TGTGCCATCGGTGAATGGAGAGAGCAGTACTTC	CAIGEWREQYF
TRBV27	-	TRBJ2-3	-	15	TGTGCCAGCAGTTCCCCCCACTTCGGCACAGATACGCAGTATTTT	CASSSPHFGTDTQYF
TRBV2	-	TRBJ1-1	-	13	TGTGCCAGCAGTAAAGAGCCGACAGGTGAAGCTTTCTTT	CASSKEPTGEAFF
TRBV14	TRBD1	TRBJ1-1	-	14	TGTGCCAGCAGCCCCACAGGGGGTTACACTGAAGCTTTCTTT	CASSPTGGYTEAFF
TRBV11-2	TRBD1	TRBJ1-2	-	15	TGTGCCAGCAGCGGACAGGGCATATTAAACTATGGCTACACCTTC	CASSGQGILNYGYTF
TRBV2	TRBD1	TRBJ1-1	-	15	TGTGCCAGCAGTGGGGGAGACAGGGTTTTCGCTGAAGCTTTCTTT	CASSGGDRVFAEAFF
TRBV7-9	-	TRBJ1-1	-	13	TGTGCCAGCAGGGAAGTAATCAGGTCTGAAGCTTTCTTT	CASREVIRSEAFF
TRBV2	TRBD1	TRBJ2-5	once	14	TGTGCCAGCAGTGCGCGACAGGGGATGGAGACCCAGTACTTC	CASSARQGMETQYF
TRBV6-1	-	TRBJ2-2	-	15	TGTGCCAGCAGTGAAGCAAGTTCGGGAGCAGGGGAGCTGTTTTTT	CASSEASSGAGELFF